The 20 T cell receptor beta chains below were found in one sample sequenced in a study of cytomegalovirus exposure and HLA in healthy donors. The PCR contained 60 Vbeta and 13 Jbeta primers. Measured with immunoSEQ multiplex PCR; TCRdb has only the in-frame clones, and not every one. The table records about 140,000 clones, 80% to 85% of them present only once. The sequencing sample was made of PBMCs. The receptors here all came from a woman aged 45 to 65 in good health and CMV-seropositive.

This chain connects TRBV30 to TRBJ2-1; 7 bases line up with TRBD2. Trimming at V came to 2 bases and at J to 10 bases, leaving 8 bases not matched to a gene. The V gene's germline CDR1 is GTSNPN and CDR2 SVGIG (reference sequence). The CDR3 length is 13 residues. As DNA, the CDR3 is TGTGCCTGGAGTCAACGGCGGGGAGGGGAGCAGTTCTTC. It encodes CAWSQRRGGEQFF.

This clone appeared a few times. For the CDR3, the DNA is TGTGCCAGCAGTGCGAACAGGAACACTGAAGCTTTCTTT. Translating it yields CASSANRNTEAFF. The chain links TRBV6-4 to TRBJ1-1; no firm D call. The CDR3 spans 13 residues. V was cut by 4 bases and J by 1 base, with 7 bases left in between. Per the germline V gene, CDR1 is MRHNA and CDR2 is SNTAGT.

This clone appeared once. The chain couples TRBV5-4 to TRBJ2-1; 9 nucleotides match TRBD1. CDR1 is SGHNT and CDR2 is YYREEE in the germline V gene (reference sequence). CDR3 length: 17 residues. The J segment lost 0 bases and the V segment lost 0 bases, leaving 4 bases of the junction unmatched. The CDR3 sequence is CASSLVGTGSSYNEQFF. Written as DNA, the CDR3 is TGTGCCAGCAGCTTGGTGGGGACAGGGAGCTCCTACAATGAGCAGTTCTTC.

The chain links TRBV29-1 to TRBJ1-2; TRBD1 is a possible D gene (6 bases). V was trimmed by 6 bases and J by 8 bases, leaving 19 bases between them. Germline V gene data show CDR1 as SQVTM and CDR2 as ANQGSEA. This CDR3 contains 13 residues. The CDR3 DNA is TGCAGCGTAGATGGACAGCCTAGGGACGGCTACACCTTC. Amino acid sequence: CSVDGQPRDGYTF.

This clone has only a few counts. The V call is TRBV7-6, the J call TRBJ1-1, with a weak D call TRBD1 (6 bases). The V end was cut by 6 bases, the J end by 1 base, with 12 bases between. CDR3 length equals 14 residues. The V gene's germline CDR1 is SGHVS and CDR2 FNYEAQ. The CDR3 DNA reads TGTGCCAGCAGTCCCGGGACAAAGAACACTGAAGCTTTCTTT. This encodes CASSPGTKNTEAFF.

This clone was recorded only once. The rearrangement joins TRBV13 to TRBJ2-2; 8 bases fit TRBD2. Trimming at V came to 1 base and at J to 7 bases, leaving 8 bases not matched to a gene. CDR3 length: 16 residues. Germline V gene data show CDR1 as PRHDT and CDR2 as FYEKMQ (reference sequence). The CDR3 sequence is CASSLASGSSGGELFF. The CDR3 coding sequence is TGTGCCAGCAGCTTAGCGAGCGGGAGTAGTGGCGGGGAGCTGTTTTTT.

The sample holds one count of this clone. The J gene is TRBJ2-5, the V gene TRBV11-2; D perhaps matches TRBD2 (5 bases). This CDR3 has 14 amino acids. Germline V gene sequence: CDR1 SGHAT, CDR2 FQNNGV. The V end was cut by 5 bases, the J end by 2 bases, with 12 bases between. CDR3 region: CASSPRVSQETQYF. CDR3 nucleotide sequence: TGTGCCAGCAGCCCGAGGGTCAGTCAAGAGACCCAGTACTTC. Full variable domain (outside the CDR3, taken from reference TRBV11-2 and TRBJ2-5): EAGVAQSPRYKIIEKRQSVAFWCNPISGHATLYWYQQILGQGPKLLIQFQNNGVVDDSQLPKDRFSAERLKGVDSTLKIQPAKLEDSAVYLCASSPRVSQETQYFGPGTRLLVL.

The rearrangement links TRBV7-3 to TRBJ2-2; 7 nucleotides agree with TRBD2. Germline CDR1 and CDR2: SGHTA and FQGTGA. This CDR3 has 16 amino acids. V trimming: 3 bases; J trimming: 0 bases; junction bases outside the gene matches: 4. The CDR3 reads CASSLWGGTNTGELFF. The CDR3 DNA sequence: TGTGCCAGCAGCTTGTGGGGGGGGACGAACACCGGGGAGCTGTTTTTT. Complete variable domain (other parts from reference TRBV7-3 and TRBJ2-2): GAGVSQTPSNKVTEKGKYVELRCDPISGHTALYWYRQSLGQGPEFLIYFQGTGAADDSGLPNDRFFAVRPEGSVSTLKIQRTERGDSAVYLCASSLWGGTNTGELFFGEGSRLTVL.

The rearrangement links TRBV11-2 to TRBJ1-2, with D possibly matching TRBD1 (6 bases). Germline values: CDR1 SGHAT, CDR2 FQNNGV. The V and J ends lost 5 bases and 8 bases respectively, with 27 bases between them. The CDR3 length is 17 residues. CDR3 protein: CASSPIRGGRRDGGYTF. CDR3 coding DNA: TGTGCCAGCAGCCCCATCCGGGGGGGGCGGAGGGATGGGGGCTACACCTTC.

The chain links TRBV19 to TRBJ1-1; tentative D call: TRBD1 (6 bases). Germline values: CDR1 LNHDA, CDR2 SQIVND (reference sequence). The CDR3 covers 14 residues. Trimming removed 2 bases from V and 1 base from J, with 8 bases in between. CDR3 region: CASSIQGQNTEAFF. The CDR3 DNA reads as TGTGCCAGTAGTATACAGGGGCAGAACACTGAAGCTTTCTTT.

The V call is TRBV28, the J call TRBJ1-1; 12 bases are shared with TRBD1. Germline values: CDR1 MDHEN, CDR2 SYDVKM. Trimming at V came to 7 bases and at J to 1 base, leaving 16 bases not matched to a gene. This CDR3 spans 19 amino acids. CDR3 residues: CASTTRDRGRGEKNTEAFF. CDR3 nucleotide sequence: TGTGCCAGCACCACCCGGGACAGGGGGCGGGGGGAGAAGAACACTGAAGCTTTCTTT. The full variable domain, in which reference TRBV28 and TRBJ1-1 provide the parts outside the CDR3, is DVKVTQSSRYLVKRTGEKVFLECVQDMDHENMFWYRQDPGLGLRLIYFSYDVKMKEKGDIPEGYSVSREKKERFSLILESASTNQTSMYLCASTTRDRGRGEKNTEAFFGQGTRLTVV.

This CDR3 reads CASRRQGAGNTEAFF. CDR3 sequence (DNA): TGTGCCAGCAGGCGCCAGGGGGCAGGGAACACTGAAGCTTTCTTT. The V call is TRBV2, the J call TRBJ1-1; the match to TRBD1 covers 8 bases. Germline loops: CDR1 SNHLY, CDR2 FYNNEI. The CDR3 length is 15 residues. V shed 6 bases and J 1 base; nucleotides not matched to a gene: 7.

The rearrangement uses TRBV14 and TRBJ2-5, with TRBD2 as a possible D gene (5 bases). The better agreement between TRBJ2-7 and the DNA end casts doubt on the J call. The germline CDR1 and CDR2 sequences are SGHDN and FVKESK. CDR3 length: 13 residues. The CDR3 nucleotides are TGTGCCAGCAGCTTAAGCGGCGCCTACGAGCAGTACTTC. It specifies CASSLSGAYEQYF.

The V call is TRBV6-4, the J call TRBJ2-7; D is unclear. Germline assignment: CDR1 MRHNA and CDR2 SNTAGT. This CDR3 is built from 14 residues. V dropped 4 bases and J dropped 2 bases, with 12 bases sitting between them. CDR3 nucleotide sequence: TGTGCCAGCAGTGTCACACCTTCAACCTACGAGCAGTACTTC. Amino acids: CASSVTPSTYEQYF.

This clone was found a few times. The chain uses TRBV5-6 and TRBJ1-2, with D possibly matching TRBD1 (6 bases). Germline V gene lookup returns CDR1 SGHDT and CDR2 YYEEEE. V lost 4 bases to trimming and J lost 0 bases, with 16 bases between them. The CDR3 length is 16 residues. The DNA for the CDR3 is TGTGCCAGCAGCGCGATGGACAGCCTATCTAACTATGGCTACACCTTC. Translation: CASSAMDSLSNYGYTF.

CDR3: CASKERGGGYNEQFF. The CDR3 nucleotides read TGCGCCAGCAAGGAACGCGGGGGGGGCTACAATGAGCAGTTCTTC. This chain links TRBV4-1 with TRBJ2-1, with 9 nucleotides matching TRBD2. The CDR3 loop spans 15 amino acids. Germline lookup yields CDR1 MGHRA and CDR2 YSYEKL. Trimming cost V 7 bases and J 3 bases; bases outside gene matches: 7.

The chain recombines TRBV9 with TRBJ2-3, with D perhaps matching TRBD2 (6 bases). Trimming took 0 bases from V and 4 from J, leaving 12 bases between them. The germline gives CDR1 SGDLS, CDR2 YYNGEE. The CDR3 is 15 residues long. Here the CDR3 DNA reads TGTGCCAGCAGCGTAGCCCCACTAGCCCCAGATACGCAGTATTTT. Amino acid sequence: CASSVAPLAPDTQYF.

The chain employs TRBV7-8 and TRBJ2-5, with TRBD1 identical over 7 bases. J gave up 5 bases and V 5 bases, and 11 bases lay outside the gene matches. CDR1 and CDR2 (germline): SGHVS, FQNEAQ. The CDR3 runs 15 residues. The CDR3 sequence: CASSPQTGLWETQYF. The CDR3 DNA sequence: TGTGCCAGCAGCCCCCAGACAGGGTTGTGGGAGACCCAGTACTTC.

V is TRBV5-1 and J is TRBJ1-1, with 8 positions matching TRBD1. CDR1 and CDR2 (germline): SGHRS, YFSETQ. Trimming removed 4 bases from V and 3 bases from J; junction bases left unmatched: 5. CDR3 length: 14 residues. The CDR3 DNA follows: TGCGCCAGCAGCCCGGGACAGGTCCACACTGAAGCTTTCTTT. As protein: CASSPGQVHTEAFF.

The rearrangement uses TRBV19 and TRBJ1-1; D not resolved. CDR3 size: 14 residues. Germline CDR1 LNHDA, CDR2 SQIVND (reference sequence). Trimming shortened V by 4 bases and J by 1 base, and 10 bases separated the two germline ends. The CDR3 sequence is CASSTRHRNTEAFF. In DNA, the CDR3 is TGTGCCAGTAGTACCCGACACCGGAACACTGAAGCTTTCTTT.